The 23 T cell receptor beta chains in this list originate from one sample, sequenced in a study of T cell responses to AZD1222 COVID-19 vaccine (dated by TCRdb to 2020 to 2023). Interpreted using the paper, the time point label stands for: baseline before first vaccination. Library preparation employed the immunoSEQ multiplex PCR assay. Entries here come from immuneACCESS through TCRdb and include only in-frame sequences with V and J called. Some clones fail to appear in such tables; in the studies checked, an unresolved V gene covers under half of the shortfall, and the cause of the remainder is unknown. This sample gives 100,000 to 150,000 clones in total; about nine tenths of them show up just once. The ten biggest clones cover about 7% of the sample. The starting material was peripheral blood, obtained on day 0 of AZD1222 vaccination. Source of these receptors: an adult in good health.

The rearrangement links TRBV5-1 to TRBJ2-3; TRBD1 matches at 7 bases. CDR3 length equals 15 residues. Germline V gives CDR1 SGHRS, CDR2 YFSETQ. The V gene end was trimmed by 5 bases and the J gene end by 3 bases; junction bases not matched to a gene: 9. CDR3: CASRLQGVWTDTQYF. The CDR3 DNA is TGCGCCAGCAGACTTCAGGGGGTCTGGACAGATACGCAGTATTTT.

This clone has a single count. The chain recombines TRBV30 with TRBJ2-7; D ambiguous. The germline V gene encodes CDR1 GTSNPN and CDR2 SVGIG (reference sequence). V lost 5 bases to trimming and J lost 2 bases, with 13 bases between them. This CDR3 has 13 residues. CDR3 sequence (DNA): TGTGCCTGGGCCTCCGACCGTACCTACGAGCAGTACTTC. Amino acids: CAWASDRTYEQYF.

This chain uses TRBV6-2 or TRBV6-3 with TRBJ1-1, with TRBD1 identical over 7 bases. Losses at the gene ends were 4 bases for V and 6 bases for J; bases not matched to a gene: 17. Germline V gene lookup returns CDR1 MNHEY and CDR2 SVGEGT. This CDR3 comprises 17 residues. For the CDR3, the DNA is TGTGCCAGCAGTTCTCCCCCAGGGGGGTCGGCGGCGGCTGAAGCTTTCTTT. Amino acid sequence: CASSSPPGGSAAAEAFF.

V usage is TRBV7-7 and J usage is TRBJ2-1, with 7 bases that match TRBD2. CDR1 is SSHAT, CDR2 FNYEAQ, per germline (reference sequence). The CDR3 spans 12 residues. CDR3 nucleotide sequence: TGTGTTGGGGGGGAATCCTACAATGAGCAGTTCTTC. Translation: CVGGESYNEQFF.

CDR3 in DNA: TGTGCCAGCAGCCAAGTTAAGGGACAGGACGTTCAAGAGACCCAGTACTTC. Protein product: CASSQVKGQDVQETQYF. The rearrangement uses TRBV3-1 (or the pseudogene TRBV3-2) and TRBJ2-5; 8 bases are a match to TRBD1. V lost 1 base to trimming and J lost 2 bases; unmatched junction nucleotides: 9. Germline V gene sequence: CDR1 LGHDT, CDR2 YNNKEL (reference sequence). The CDR3 is 17 residues long.

The V and J genes are TRBV5-1 and TRBJ1-4; no clear D. V was clipped by 0 bases and J by 0 bases, with 3 bases between them. The CDR3 length is 14 residues. Germline V gives CDR1 SGHRS, CDR2 YFSETQ. CDR3 DNA: TGCGCCAGCAGCTTGGGCGCAACTAATGAAAAACTGTTTTTT. This codes for CASSLGATNEKLFF.

This chain uses TRBV12-3 or TRBV12-4 with TRBJ1-4, with D possibly TRBD1 on 6 matching bases. This CDR3 contains 13 residues. V lost 5 bases to trimming and J lost 7 bases, with 11 bases between them. The DNA of the CDR3 is TGTGCCAGCAGTCCCAGGGGCCGTGAAAAACTGTTTTTT. It is translated as CASSPRGREKLFF.

J is TRBJ2-2 and V is TRBV5-6; maybe TRBD2 (6 bases). V was pared by 5 bases and J by 2 bases, with 19 bases between. Germline CDR1 SGHDT, CDR2 YYEEEE. The CDR3 is made up of 17 amino acids. The CDR3 DNA reads TGTGCCAGCAGTCGGACCCCCAGCGGGCACAACACCGGGGAGCTGTTTTTT. It translates to CASSRTPSGHNTGELFF. The full variable domain, rest sourced from reference TRBV5-6 and TRBJ2-2, is DAGVTQSPTHLIKTRGQQVTLRCSPKSGHDTVSWYQQALGQGPQFIFQYYEEEERQRGNFPDRFSGHQFPNYSSELNVNALLLGDSALYLCASSRTPSGHNTGELFFGEGSRLTVL.

This clone was detected once. This chain joins TRBV24-1 and TRBJ2-3, with D maybe TRBD1 (7 bases). V was clipped by 2 bases and J by 6 bases, with 17 bases between them. Germline assignment: CDR1 KGHDR and CDR2 SFDVKD. This CDR3 is 16 amino acids long. CDR3 nucleotides: TGTGCCACCAGTGATTGGTCCGAGGGGGCGGGGGATACGCAGTATTTT. As protein: CATSDWSEGAGDTQYF.

This chain connects TRBV9 to TRBJ1-2; D might be TRBD1 (6 bases). V was shortened by 3 bases and J by 2 bases, with 14 bases between the two germline ends. The CDR3 totals 15 residues. Per the germline V gene, CDR1 is SGDLS and CDR2 is YYNGEE. The CDR3 sequence is CASSAQEGQNYGYTF. The DNA of the CDR3 is TGTGCCAGCAGCGCTCAAGAAGGACAGAACTATGGCTACACCTTC.

V usage is TRBV11-2 and J usage is TRBJ2-3; either TRBD1 or TRBD2 may fit D (5 bases each). The V end lost 1 base, the J end lost 5 bases, and 13 bases lay between the germline ends. CDR1 and CDR2 from the germline V gene are SGHAT and FQNNGV. CDR3 size: 15 residues. The CDR3 protein is CASSLGQGEGDTQYF. The CDR3 nucleotides are TGTGCCAGCAGCTTAGGGCAGGGCGAGGGAGATACGCAGTATTTT.

This clone was observed a few times. The junction does not match germline at one end; this may be a read error. CDR3 nucleotide sequence: TGTGCTAGCAGCTTAGCGGACCTAAACACCGGGGAGCTGTTTTTT. This gives the protein CASSLADLNTGELFF. The V gene is TRBV7-7, the J gene TRBJ2-2; tentative D call: TRBD2 (6 bases). The germline V gene encodes CDR1 SSHAT and CDR2 FNYEAQ (reference sequence). This CDR3 comprises 15 residues.

The gene calls are TRBV28 and TRBJ1-1; the D is unclear. This CDR3 contains 14 residues. Trimming removed 7 bases at V and 0 bases at J, with 12 bases between. Germline values: CDR1 MDHEN, CDR2 SYDVKM. CDR3: CASTEGGVNTEAFF. As DNA, the CDR3 is TGTGCCAGCACCGAGGGCGGGGTGAACACTGAAGCTTTCTTT.

This clone occurred once. This sequence joins TRBV5-6 and TRBJ2-5; a weak D match, TRBD1 (5 bases). Germline V lookup: CDR1 SGHDT, CDR2 YYEEEE. There are 17 residues in the CDR3. Trimming took 1 base from V and 1 from J, leaving 17 bases between them. The CDR3 DNA sequence: TGTGCCAGCAGCTTGATGGGGCGCGTAGTTGGCCAAGAGACCCAGTACTTC. Translation: CASSLMGRVVGQETQYF.

The table lists this clone with a few counts. The V and J genes are TRBV14 and TRBJ2-7; D is possibly TRBD1 (5 bases). Germline V gene data show CDR1 as SGHDN and CDR2 as FVKESK. CDR3 length: 12 amino acids. The V end was cut by 0 bases, the J end by 7 bases, with 7 bases between. The CDR3: CASSQDKGEQYF. In DNA form, the CDR3 reads TGTGCCAGCAGCCAAGATAAGGGGGAGCAGTACTTC.

The chain joins TRBV19 to TRBJ1-1; D is ambiguous. The CDR3 spans 11 residues. CDR1 and CDR2 (germline): LNHDA, SQIVND (reference sequence). Trimming left V 9 bases short and J 4 bases short, with 9 bases between. DNA of the CDR3: TGTGCCAGCGGACTGGCCACTGAAGCTTTCTTT. It translates to CASGLATEAFF.

V and J are TRBV19 and TRBJ1-1; no reliable D call. Trimming stripped 1 base from V and 0 bases from J, with 9 bases between. Germline V gives CDR1 LNHDA, CDR2 SQIVND (reference sequence). The CDR3 has 15 amino acids. CDR3 nucleotides: TGTGCCAGTAGTATAGGCCAGACCATGAACACTGAAGCTTTCTTT. Its protein is CASSIGQTMNTEAFF.

The CDR3 DNA follows: TGCGCCAGCAGCCAAACTCGGGACAGGGGGCGTCGCTATGGCTACACCTTC. This translates into CASSQTRDRGRRYGYTF. The V call is TRBV4-3, the J call TRBJ1-2; 12 nucleotides agree with TRBD1. Germline trimming cut 2 bases from V and 4 bases from J; bases unmatched to any gene: 8. Germline values: CDR1 LGHNA, CDR2 YSLEER. The CDR3 sequence is 17 residues long.

The chain employs TRBV2 and TRBJ2-1; D is unclear. CDR3 length equals 13 residues. CDR1 SNHLY and CDR2 FYNNEI come from the germline V gene. V was trimmed by 6 bases and J by 6 bases, leaving 12 bases between them. CDR3 protein: CASRDPASNEQFF. The CDR3, as DNA: TGTGCCAGCAGGGACCCGGCCTCCAATGAGCAGTTCTTC.

This chain connects TRBV30 to TRBJ1-6; D is ambiguous. The CDR3 is made up of 11 amino acids. Trimming cost V 2 bases and J 14 bases, with 10 bases left between them. In germline, CDR1 is GTSNPN, CDR2 SVGIG (reference sequence). CDR3 loop: CAWSLAGTLHF. DNA of the CDR3: TGTGCCTGGAGTCTCGCTGGGACCCTCCACTTT.

V usage is TRBV25-1 and J usage is TRBJ1-4; D is undetermined. From germline, CDR1 is MGHDK and CDR2 SYGVNS. The CDR3 is 13 amino acids. V lost 10 bases to trimming and J lost 7 bases, with 16 bases between them. CDR3 region: CAITRSCSEKLFF. CDR3 bases: TGTGCCATTACGCGCAGTTGTTCTGAAAAACTGTTTTTT.

The count of this clone is one. The chain employs TRBV24-1 and TRBJ2-2; 9 nucleotides match TRBD1. The CDR3 totals 18 residues. The ends lost 4 bases at V and 1 base at J; junction bases unmatched: 9. Germline loops: CDR1 KGHDR, CDR2 SFDVKD. In DNA form, the CDR3 reads TGTGCCACCAGTGACCCCGCGGACAGGGGAGGGAACACCGGGGAGCTGTTTTTT. It translates to CATSDPADRGGNTGELFF.

The table lists this clone with a few counts. V and J are TRBV24-1 and TRBJ2-2; 8 nucleotides line up with TRBD2. This CDR3 is 15 amino acids long. V dropped 3 bases and J dropped 5; count of bases not matched to a gene: 4. Germline assignment: CDR1 KGHDR and CDR2 SFDVKD. The CDR3 DNA sequence: TGTGCCACCAGTGATCCGGGGGGGACAACCGGGGAGCTGTTTTTT. Translating it yields CATSDPGGTTGELFF.